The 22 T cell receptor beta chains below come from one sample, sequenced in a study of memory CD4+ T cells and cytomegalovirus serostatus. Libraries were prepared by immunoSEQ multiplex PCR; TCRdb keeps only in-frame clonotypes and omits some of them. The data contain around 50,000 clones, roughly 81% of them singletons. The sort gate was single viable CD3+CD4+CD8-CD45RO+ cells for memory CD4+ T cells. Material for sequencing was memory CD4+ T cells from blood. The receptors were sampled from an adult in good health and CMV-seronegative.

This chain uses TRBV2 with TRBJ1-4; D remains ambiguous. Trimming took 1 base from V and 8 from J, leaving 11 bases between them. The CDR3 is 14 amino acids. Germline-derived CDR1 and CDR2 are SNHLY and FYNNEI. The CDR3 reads CASSEVGSREKLFF. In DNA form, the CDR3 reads TGTGCCAGCAGTGAAGTGGGGTCTCGGGAAAAACTGTTTTTT.

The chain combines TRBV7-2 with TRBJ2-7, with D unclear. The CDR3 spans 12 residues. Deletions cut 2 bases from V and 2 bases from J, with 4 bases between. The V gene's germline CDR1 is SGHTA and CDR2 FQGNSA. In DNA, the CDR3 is TGTGCCAGCAGCTTAAAGACCTACGAGCAGTACTTC. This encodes CASSLKTYEQYF. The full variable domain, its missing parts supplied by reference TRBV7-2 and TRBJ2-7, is GAGVSQSPSNKVTEKGKDVELRCDPISGHTALYWYRQSLGQGLEFLIYFQGNSAPDKSGLPSDRFSAERTGGSVSTLTIQRTQQEDSAVYLCASSLKTYEQYFGPGTRLTVT.

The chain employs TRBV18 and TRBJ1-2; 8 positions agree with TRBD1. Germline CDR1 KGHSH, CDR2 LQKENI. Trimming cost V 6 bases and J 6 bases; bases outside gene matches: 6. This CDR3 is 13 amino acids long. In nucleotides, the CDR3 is TGTGCCAGCTCGCCGGACAGGGATCATGGCTACACCTTC. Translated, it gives CASSPDRDHGYTF. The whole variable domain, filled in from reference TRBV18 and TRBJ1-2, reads NAGVMQNPRHLVRRRGQEARLRCSPMKGHSHVYWYRQLPEEGLKFMVYLQKENIIDESGMPKERFSAEFPKEGPSILRIQQVVRGDSAAYFCASSPDRDHGYTFGSGTRLTVV.

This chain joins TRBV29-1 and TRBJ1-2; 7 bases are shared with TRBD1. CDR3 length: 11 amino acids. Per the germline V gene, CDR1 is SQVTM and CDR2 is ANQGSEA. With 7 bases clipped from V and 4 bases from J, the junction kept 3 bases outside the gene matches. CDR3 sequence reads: CSGQGGYGYTF. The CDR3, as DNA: TGCAGCGGACAGGGAGGCTATGGCTACACCTTC.

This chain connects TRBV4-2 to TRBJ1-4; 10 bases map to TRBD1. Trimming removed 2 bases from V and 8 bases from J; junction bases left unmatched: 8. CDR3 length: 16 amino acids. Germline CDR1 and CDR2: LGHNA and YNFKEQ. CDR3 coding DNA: TGTGCCAGCAGCCAACCGATGACAGGGGGCGAGGAAAAACTGTTTTTT. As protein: CASSQPMTGGEEKLFF.

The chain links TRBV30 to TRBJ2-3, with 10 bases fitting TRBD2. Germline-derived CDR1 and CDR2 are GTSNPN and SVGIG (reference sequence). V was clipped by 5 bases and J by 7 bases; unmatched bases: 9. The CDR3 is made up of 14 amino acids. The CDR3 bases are TGTGCCTGGGCCTCCGGGACTAGCGAAAATACGCAGTATTTT. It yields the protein CAWASGTSENTQYF.

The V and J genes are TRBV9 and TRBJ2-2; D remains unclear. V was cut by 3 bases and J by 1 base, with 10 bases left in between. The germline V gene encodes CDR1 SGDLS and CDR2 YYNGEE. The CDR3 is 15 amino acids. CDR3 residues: CASSDEHRNTGELFF. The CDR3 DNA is TGTGCCAGCAGCGATGAACATCGGAACACCGGGGAGCTGTTTTTT.

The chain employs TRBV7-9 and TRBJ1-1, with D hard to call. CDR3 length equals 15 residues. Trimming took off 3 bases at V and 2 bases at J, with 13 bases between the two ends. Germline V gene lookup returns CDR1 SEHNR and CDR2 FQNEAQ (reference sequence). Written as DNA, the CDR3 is TGTGCCAGCAGCTTCCGGGCCGGTCCCAACACTGAAGCTTTCTTT. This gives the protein CASSFRAGPNTEAFF.

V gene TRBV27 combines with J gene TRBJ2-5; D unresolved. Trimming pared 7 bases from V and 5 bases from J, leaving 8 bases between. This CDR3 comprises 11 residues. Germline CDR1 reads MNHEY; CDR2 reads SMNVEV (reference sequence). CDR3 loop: CASTHGETQYF. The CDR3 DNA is TGTGCCAGCACCCATGGGGAGACCCAGTACTTC.

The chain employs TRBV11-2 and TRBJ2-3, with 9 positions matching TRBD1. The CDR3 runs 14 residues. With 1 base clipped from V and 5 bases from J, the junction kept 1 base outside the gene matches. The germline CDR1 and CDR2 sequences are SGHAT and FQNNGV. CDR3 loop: CASSLGQGGDTQYF. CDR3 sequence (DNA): TGTGCCAGCAGCTTAGGACAGGGGGGAGATACGCAGTATTTT.

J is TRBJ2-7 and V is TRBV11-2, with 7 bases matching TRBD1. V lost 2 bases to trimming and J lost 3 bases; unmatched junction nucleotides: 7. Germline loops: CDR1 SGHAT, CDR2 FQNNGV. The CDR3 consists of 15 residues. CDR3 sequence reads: CASSLNFGTDYEQYF. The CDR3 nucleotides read TGTGCCAGCAGCTTAAATTTCGGGACAGACTACGAGCAGTACTTC.

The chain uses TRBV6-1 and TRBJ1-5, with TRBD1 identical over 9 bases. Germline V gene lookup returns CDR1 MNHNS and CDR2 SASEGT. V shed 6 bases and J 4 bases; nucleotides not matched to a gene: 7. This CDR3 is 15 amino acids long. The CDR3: CASRGDRAWNQPQHF. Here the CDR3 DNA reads TGTGCCAGCAGGGGGGACAGGGCTTGGAATCAGCCCCAGCATTTT.

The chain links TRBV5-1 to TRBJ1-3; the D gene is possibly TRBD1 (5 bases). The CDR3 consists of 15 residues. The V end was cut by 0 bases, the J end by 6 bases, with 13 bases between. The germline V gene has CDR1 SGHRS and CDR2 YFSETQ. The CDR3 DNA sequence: TGCGCCAGCAGCTTGGCGGGGCAGGGTGTAAACACCATATATTTT. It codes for CASSLAGQGVNTIYF.

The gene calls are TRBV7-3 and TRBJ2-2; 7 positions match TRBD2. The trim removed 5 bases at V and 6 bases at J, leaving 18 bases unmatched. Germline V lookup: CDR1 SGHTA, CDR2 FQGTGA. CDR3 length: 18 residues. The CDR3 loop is CASSAFSPSGMPAGELFF. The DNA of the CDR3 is TGTGCCAGCAGCGCTTTCTCCCCCAGCGGGATGCCGGCCGGGGAGCTGTTTTTT. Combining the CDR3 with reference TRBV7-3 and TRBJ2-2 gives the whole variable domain GAGVSQTPSNKVTEKGKYVELRCDPISGHTALYWYRQSLGQGPEFLIYFQGTGAADDSGLPNDRFFAVRPEGSVSTLKIQRTERGDSAVYLCASSAFSPSGMPAGELFFGEGSRLTVL.

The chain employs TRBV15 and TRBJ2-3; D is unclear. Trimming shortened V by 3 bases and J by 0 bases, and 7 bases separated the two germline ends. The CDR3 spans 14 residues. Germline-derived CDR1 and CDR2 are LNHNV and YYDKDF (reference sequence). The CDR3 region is CATSRGSSTDTQYF. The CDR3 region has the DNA TGTGCCACCAGCAGGGGTTCTAGCACAGATACGCAGTATTTT.

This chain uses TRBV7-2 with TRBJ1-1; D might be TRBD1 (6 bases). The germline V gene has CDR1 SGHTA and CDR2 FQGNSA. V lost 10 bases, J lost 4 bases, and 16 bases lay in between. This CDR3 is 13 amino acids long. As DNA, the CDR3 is TGTGCCATGCTTGGGGGCCGGGTCACTGAAGCTTTCTTT. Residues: CAMLGGRVTEAFF.

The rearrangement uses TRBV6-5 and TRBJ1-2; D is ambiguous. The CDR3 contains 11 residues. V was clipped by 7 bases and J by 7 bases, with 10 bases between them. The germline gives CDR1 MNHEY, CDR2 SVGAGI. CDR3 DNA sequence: TGTGCCAGCACCTCCGCGGGTGGCTACACCTTC. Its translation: CASTSAGGYTF.

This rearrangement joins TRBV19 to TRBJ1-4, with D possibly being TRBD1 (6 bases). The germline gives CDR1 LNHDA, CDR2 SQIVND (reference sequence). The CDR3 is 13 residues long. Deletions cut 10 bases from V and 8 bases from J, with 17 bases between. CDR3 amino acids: CATSGHPGEKLFF. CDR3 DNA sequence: TGTGCCACATCGGGACATCCGGGAGAAAAACTGTTTTTT.

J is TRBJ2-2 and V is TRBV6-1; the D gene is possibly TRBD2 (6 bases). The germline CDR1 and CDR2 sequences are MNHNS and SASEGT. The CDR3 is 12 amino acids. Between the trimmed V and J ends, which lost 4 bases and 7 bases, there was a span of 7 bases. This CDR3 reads CASSGRVGELFF. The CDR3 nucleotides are TGTGCCAGCAGTGGGAGGGTCGGGGAGCTGTTTTTT.

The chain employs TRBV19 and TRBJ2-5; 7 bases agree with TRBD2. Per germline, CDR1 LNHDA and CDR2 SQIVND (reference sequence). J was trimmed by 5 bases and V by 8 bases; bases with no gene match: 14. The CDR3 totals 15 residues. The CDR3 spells CASSARAGSTETQYF. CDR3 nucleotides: TGTGCCAGTTCAGCGCGAGCGGGATCGACGGAGACCCAGTACTTC.

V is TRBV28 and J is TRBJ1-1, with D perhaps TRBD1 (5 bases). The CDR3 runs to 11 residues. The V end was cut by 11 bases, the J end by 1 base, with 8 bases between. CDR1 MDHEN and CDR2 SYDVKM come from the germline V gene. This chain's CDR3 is CALGGNTEAFF. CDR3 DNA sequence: TGTGCCCTGGGGGGGAACACTGAAGCTTTCTTT.

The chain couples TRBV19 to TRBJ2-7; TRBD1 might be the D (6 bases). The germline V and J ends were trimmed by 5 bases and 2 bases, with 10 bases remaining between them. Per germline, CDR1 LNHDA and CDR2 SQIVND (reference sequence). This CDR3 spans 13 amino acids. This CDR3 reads CASSSTGPYEQYF. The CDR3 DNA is TGTGCCAGTAGTTCAACAGGGCCCTACGAGCAGTACTTC.